The following is a T cell receptor (beta chain) sequence with its context. Its antigen is as yet unknown. TCRdb re-derived calls from the RT-PCR reads in MiXCR, one entry per CDR3 protein. This table holds about 540,000 distinct CDR3 sequences, roughly 25% found once. This sample stems from a study of response to subunit inactivated influenza vaccine. Overall study results and limits: A suggestion made by the authors is that each seasonal influenza vaccination recruits few new T cells.

Losses at the gene ends were 1 base for V and 8 bases for J; bases not matched to a gene: 7. Per the germline V gene, CDR1 is KGHSH and CDR2 is LQKENI. The CDR3 sequence is 15 residues long. These data also formed part of another study, on T cells expressing NK-cell markers. As that study records: Template switching by 5'RACE with UMIs generated the TCR beta cDNA. Dominant NKG2C+ clonotypes made up roughly 1.0-8% of CD8+ T cells in six donors.

This specimen consisted of CD4+ T cells sorted from PBMCs, obtained approximately 12 days after vaccination. The chain uses TRBV18 and TRBJ2-1; 8 bases line up with TRBD2. The TCR was taken from a middle-aged man who received an inactivated influenza vaccine. The CDR3 sequence: CASSPQAGGRDEQFF. In nucleotides, the CDR3 is TGTGCCAGCTCACCACAGGCGGGGGGTCGGGATGAGCAGTTCTTC.